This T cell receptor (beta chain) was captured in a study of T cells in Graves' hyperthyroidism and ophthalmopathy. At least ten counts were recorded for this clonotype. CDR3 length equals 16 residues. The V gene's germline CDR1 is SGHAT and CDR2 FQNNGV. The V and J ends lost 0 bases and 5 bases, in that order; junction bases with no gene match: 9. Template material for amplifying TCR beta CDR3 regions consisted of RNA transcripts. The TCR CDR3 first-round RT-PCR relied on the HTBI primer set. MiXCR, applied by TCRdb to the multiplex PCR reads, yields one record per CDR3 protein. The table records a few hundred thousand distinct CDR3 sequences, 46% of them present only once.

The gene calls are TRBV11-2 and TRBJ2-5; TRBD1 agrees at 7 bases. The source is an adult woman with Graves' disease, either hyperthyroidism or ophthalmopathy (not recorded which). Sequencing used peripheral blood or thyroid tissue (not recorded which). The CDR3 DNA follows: TGTGCCAGCAGCTTAGATCAAAGGGGGCTCGGGGAGACCCAGTACTTC. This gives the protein CASSLDQRGLGETQYF.